This T cell receptor beta chain was captured in a study of T cell responses to AZD1222 COVID-19 vaccine. About the research overall: Second doses that came at about 4 or about 12 weeks were put together.

In the case of this clone: Its antigen is unidentified.

Study results and limitations: Targets within unmutated variant regions were reportedly found for nearly half of spike-specific TCRs. Increased Spike-specific TCR breadth and depth were observed after two AZD1222 doses. The study found vaccine-associated CD4 TCRs spanning spike, dominant at 160-218 and 743-854.

The method was immunoSEQ multiplex PCR; TCRdb's version includes in-frame clones alone and lacks a portion of them. The sample consists of 150,000 or so clones, 90% of them appearing once. This clonotype originated in an adult in good health. The source material was peripheral blood, sampled on day 0 of AZD1222 vaccination.

The CDR3 DNA reads TGTGCCAGCAGTTCGCCCCGACAGGTTTTACCTCGCTCTGAAGCTTTCTTT. Protein product: CASSSPRQVLPRSEAFF. This chain uses TRBV28 with TRBJ1-1; TRBD1 might be the D (6 bases). The CDR3 length is 17 residues. The ends were cut back, 4 bases at V and 6 bases at J, with 24 bases in the middle. CDR1 and CDR2 (germline): MDHEN, SYDVKM.